A selection of T cell receptor beta chains follows, all from one sample in a study of blood T cell repertoires in COVID-19. The data were produced by immunoSEQ multiplex PCR, yet TCRdb's version contains in-frame clones alone and is incomplete. The profile shows roughly 300,000 clones, 70% to 90% of them singletons. Sequencing was carried out using PBMCs or T cells enriched from blood (not recorded which). All receptors derive from a woman in her twenties or thirties who had recovered from COVID-19. Both conserved end residues are part of each CDR3. Fields, in order: D gene, V gene, CDR3 length, J gene, clone size, CDR3 DNA, CDR3 protein. A D gene is named only where the DNA matches it firmly. Clone size appears in some rows only: once, few, many, or a class for an expanded clone.

-	TRBV3-1/TRBV3-2	13	TRBJ2-5	-	TGTGCCAGCAGCCAAGAGGGGCGGGAGACCCAGTACTTC	CASSQEGRETQYF
-	TRBV5-6	16	TRBJ2-2	-	TGTGCCAGCAGCGTCGTTGGGCGCGAGAACACCGGGGAGCTGTTTTTT	CASSVVGRENTGELFF
-	TRBV9	15	TRBJ1-2	-	TGTGCCAGCAGCGTTGGCACAGGGCCTTACTATGGCTACACCTTC	CASSVGTGPYYGYTF
-	TRBV10-3	12	TRBJ2-7	-	TGTGCCATCAAGGACGGGAACTACGAGCAGTACTTC	CAIKDGNYEQYF
TRBD1	TRBV25-1	17	TRBJ1-2	-	TGTGCCAGCAGTTTCGGGAGCGGGCCAGGGGGTCGTCTCGGCTACACCTTC	CASSFGSGPGGRLGYTF
TRBD1	TRBV28	14	TRBJ1-2	-	TGTGCCAGCAGTCCGGGACAGGCTCCCTATGGCTACACCTTC	CASSPGQAPYGYTF
-	TRBV27	14	TRBJ1-5	-	TGTGCCAGCAGTTTAAGTTGGGGCGGCCAGCCCCAGCATTTT	CASSLSWGGQPQHF
-	TRBV14	14	TRBJ2-3	few	TGTGCCAGCAGCCAAGATGCTACCCGGGGGAAGCAGTATTTT	CASSQDATRGKQYF
-	TRBV6-6	11	TRBJ2-5	-	TGTGCCAGCAGCCAAAAAGAGACCCAGTACTTC	CASSQKETQYF
TRBD1	TRBV5-5	16	TRBJ1-3	-	TGTGCCAGCAGCTTTCCAGGGGGCGCGACAGGAAACACCATATATTTT	CASSFPGGATGNTIYF
TRBD1	TRBV19	12	TRBJ1-4	-	TGTGCCAGCGGGACAGGCTTTGAAAAACTGTTTTTT	CASGTGFEKLFF
TRBD2	TRBV4-3	21	TRBJ2-1	-	TGCGCCAGCAGCCAAGAGCCTCCCAGAGCGGGGGGCCCTAGCTCCTACAATGAGCAGTTCTTC	CASSQEPPRAGGPSSYNEQFF
TRBD1	TRBV11-1	14	TRBJ1-4	-	TGTGCCAGCACCGAGGGAAGGGACAGAAAAAAACTGTTTTTT	CASTEGRDRKKLFF
-	TRBV29-1	12	TRBJ1-1	-	TGCAGCGTTGGACACCCGAACACTGAAGCTTTCTTT	CSVGHPNTEAFF
TRBD1	TRBV6-5	14	TRBJ1-2	-	TGTGCCAGCAGTTCCGGACAGGGTAACTATGGCTACACCTTC	CASSSGQGNYGYTF
-	TRBV9	14	TRBJ1-3	-	TGTGCCAGCAGCGTAGCCAGGAACGGAAACACCATATATTTT	CASSVARNGNTIYF